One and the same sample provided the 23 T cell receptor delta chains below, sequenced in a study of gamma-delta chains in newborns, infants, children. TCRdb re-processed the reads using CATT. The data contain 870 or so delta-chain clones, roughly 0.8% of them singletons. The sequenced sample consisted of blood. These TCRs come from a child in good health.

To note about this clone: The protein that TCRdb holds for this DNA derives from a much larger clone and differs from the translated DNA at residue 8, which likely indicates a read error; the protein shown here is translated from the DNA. In DNA form, the CDR3 reads TGTGCCTGTGATCCCGTACTGAGGGATACGCTAGGAGAGGGTAAGGCCTGGGACACCCGACAGATGTTTTTC. It translates to CACDPVLRDTLGEGKAWDTRQMFF. This sequence joins TRDV2 and TRDJ3, with 8 bases lining up with TRDD3. The V segment lost 4 bases and the J segment 2 bases; nucleotides outside the gene matches: 27. CDR1 and CDR2 from the germline V gene are GEAIGNYY and EKD. The length of the CDR3 is 24 residues.

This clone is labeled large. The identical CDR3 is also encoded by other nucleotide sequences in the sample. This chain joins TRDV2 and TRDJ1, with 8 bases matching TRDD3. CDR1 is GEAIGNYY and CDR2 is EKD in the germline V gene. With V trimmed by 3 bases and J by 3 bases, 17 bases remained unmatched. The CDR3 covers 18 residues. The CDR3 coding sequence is TGTGCCTGTGACCCCGTGGGGGGATATAAGGGAATAGCCGATAAACTCATCTTT. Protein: CACDPVGGYKGIADKLIF.

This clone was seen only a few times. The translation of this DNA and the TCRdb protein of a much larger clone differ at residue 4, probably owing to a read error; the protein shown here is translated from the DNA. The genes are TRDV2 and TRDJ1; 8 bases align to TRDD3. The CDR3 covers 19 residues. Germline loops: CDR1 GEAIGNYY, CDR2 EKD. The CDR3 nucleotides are TGTGCCTGTGGCACCGTACAACATACTGGGGGGTTATACACCGATAAACTCATCTTT. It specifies CACGTVQHTGGLYTDKLIF.

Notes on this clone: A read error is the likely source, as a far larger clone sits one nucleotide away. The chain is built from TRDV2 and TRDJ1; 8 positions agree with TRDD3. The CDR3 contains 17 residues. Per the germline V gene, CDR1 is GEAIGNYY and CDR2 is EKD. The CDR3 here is CARDPVLGGVYTDKLIF. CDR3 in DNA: TGTGCCCGTGACCCCGTACTGGGGGGCGTCTACACCGATAAACTCATCTTT.

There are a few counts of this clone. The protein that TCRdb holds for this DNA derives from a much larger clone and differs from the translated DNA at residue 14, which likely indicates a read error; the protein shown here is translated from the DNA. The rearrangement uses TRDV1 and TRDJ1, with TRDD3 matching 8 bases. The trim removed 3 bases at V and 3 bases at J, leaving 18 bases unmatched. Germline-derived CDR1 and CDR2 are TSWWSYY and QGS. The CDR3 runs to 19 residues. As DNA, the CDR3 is TGTGCTCTTGGGGAGGGGGCTTCCCTCTGGGGGAGAGACGCCGATAAACTCATCTTT. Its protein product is CALGEGASLWGRDADKLIF.

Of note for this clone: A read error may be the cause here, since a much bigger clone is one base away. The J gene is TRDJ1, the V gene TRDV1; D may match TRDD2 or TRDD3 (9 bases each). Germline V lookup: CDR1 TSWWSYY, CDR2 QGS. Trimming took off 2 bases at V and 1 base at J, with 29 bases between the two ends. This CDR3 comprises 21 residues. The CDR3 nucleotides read TGTGCTCTTGGGGAAGACCTTCCTACTTTGTACTGGGGGACACCCACCGATAAACTCATCTTT. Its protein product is CALGEDLPTLYWGTPTDKLIF.

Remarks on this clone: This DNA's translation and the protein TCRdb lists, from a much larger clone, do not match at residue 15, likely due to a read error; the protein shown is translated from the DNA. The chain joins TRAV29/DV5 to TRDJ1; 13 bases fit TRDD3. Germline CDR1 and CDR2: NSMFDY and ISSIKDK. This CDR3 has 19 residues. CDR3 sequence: CAAKPFLLGDTPYTNKLIF. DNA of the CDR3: TGTGCAGCAAAACCGTTCCTACTGGGGGATACGCCGTACACCAATAAACTCATCTTT. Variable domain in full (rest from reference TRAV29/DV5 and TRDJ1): DQQVKQNSPSLSVQEGRISILNCDYTNSMFDYFLWYKKYPAEGPTFLISISSIKDKNEDGRFTVFLNKSAKHLSLHIVPSQPGDSAVYFCAAKPFLLGDTPYTNKLIFGKGTRVTVEP.

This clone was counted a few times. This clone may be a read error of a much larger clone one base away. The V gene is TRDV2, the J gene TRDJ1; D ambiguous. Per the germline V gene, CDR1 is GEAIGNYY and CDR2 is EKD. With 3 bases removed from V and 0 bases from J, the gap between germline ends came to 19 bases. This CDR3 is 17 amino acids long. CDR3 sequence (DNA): TGTGCCTGTGACCCCCTCCAACCCTGGAGGAACACCGATAAACTCATCTTT. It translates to CACDPLQPWRNTDKLIF.

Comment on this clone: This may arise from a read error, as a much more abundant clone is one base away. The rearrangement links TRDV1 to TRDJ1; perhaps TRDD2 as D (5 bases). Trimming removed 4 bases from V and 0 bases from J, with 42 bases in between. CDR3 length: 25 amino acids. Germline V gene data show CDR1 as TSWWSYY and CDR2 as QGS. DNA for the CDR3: TGTGCTCTTGGGGCCAAAATTCGCCTCCAATCAGCCTCCCTACATGTTCGTACGTACACCGATAAACTCATCTTT. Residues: CALGAKIRLQSASLHVRTYTDKLIF.

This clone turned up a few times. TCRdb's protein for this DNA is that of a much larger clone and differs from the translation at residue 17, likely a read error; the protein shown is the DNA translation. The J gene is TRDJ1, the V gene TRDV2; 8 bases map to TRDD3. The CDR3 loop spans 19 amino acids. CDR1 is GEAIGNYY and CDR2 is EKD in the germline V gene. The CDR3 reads CACDTVQHTGGLYTDKPIF. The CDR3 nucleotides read TGTGCCTGTGACACCGTACAACATACTGGGGGGTTATACACCGATAAACCCATCTTT.

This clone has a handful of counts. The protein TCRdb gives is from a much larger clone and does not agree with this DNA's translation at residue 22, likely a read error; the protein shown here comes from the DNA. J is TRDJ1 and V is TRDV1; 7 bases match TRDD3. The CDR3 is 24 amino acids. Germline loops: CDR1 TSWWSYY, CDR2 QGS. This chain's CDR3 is CALGELRPASALLGELLYTDKPIF. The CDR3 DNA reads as TGTGCTCTTGGGGAACTACGGCCCGCGTCCGCTTTGTTGGGGGAGTTATTGTACACCGATAAACCCATCTTT.

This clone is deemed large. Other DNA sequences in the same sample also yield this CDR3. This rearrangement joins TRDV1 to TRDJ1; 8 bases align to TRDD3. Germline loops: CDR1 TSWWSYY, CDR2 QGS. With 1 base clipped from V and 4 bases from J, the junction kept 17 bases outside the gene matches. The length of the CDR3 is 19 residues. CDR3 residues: CALGEPNPLGGVYIDKLIF. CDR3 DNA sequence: TGTGCTCTTGGGGAACCAAACCCACTGGGGGGTGTGTACATCGATAAACTCATCTTT.

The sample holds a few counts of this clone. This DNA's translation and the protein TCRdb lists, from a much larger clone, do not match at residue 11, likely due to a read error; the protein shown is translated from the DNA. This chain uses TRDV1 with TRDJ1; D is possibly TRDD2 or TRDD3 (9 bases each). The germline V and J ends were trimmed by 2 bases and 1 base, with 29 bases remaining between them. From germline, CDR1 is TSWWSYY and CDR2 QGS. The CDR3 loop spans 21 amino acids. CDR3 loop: CALGEDLPTLHWGTSTDKLIF. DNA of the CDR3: TGTGCTCTTGGGGAAGACCTTCCTACTTTGCACTGGGGGACATCCACCGATAAACTCATCTTT.

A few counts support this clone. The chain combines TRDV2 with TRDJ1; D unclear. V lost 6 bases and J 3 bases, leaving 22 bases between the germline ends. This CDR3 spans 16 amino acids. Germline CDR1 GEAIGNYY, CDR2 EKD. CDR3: CACTSPLPYYADKLIF. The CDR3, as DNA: TGTGCCTGTACCTCTCCCCTGCCTTACTACGCCGATAAACTCATCTTT.

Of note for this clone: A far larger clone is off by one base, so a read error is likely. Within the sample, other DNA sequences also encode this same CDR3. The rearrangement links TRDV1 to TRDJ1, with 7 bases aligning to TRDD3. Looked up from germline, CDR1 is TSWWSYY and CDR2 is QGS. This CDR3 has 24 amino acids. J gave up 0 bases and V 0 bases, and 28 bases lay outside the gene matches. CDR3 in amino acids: CALGELRPASALLGELLYTDKLIF. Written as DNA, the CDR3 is TGTGCTCTTGGGGAACTACGGCCCGCGTCCGCCTTGTTGGGGGAGTTATTGTACACCGATAAACTCATCTTT.

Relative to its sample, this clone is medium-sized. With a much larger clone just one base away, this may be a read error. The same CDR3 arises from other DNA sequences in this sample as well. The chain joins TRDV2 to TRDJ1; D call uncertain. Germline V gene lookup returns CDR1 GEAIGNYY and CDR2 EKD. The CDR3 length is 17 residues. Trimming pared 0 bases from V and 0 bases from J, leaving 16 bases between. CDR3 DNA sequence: TGTGCCTGTGACACCGTATCGGGAGCCGAGTACACCGATAAACTCATCTTT. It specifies CACDTVSGAEYTDKLIF.

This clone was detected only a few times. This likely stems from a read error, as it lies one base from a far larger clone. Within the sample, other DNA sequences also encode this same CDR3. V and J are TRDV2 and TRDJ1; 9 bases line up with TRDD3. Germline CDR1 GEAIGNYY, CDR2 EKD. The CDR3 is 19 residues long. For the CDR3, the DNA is TGTGCCTGCGACACCGCGCACTGGGGGAACCCCCAGTACACCGATAAACTCATCTTT. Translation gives CACDTAHWGNPQYTDKLIF.

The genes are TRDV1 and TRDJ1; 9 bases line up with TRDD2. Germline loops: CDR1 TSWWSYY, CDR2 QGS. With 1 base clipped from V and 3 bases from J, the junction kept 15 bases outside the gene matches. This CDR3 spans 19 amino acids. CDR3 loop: CALGERPSYRWGSADKLIF. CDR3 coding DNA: TGTGCTCTTGGGGAACGGCCTTCCTACCGCTGGGGGTCCGCCGATAAACTCATCTTT.

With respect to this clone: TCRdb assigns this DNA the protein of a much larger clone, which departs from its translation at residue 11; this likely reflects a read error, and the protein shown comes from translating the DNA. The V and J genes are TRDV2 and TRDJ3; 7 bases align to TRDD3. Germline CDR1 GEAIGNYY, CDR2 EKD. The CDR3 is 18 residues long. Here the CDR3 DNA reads TGTGCCTGTGACACCGGTGGATACGGCTCCCGGGACACCCGACAGATGTTTTTC. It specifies CACDTGGYGSRDTRQMFF.

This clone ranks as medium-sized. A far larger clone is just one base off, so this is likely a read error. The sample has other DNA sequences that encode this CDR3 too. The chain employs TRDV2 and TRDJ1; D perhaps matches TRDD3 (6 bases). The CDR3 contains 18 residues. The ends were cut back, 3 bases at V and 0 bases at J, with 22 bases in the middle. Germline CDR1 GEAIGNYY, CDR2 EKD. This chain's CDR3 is CACDAVGVVGVDTDKLIF. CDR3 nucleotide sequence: TGTGCCTGTGACGCGGTAGGCGTGGTGGGGGTCGACACCGATAAACTCATCTTT.

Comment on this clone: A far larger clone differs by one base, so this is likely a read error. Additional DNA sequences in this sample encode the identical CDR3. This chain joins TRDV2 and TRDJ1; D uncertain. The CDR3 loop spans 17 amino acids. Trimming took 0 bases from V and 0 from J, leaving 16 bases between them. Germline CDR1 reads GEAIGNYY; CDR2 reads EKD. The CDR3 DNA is TGTGCCTGTGACACCGTAGGAGGATTTATGTACACCGATAAACTCATCTTT. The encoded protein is CACDTVGGFMYTDKLIF.

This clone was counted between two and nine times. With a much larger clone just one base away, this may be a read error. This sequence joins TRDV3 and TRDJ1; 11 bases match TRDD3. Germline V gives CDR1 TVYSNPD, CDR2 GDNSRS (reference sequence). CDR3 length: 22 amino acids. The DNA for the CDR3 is TGTGCCTTGAGGCCTTCGCCTAGAATTTCGGTACTGGGGGATAAGGGCACCGATAAATTCATCTTT. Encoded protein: CALRPSPRISVLGDKGTDKFIF.

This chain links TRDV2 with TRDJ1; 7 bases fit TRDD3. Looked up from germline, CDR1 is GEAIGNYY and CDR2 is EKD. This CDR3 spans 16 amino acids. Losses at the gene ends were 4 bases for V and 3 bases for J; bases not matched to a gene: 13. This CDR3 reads CACEKLGSRGADKLIF. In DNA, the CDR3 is TGTGCCTGTGAAAAACTGGGGTCTAGAGGGGCCGATAAACTCATCTTT.